A single sample is the source of the 25 T cell receptor beta chains below, sequenced in a study of OX40 agonist ivuxolimab in advanced cancers. Library construction relied on the immunoSEQ multiplex PCR assay. What TCRdb holds here is the immuneACCESS table cut down to in-frame rearrangements. Part of the clones is not present; checked against another copy, under half of the missing clones reflect an unresolved V gene, and the others are unexplained. This sample gives 20,000 or so clones in total; over 75% of them show up just once. Of the sample, roughly 30% is held by the ten largest clones. This material consisted of CD4+ or CD8+ T cells sorted from blood, taken in a trial of the OX40 agonist ivuxolimab. These receptors originate from an adult with an advanced solid tumor such as melanoma, head and neck, liver or kidney cancer.

This clone was picked up one time. The chain couples TRBV11-1 to TRBJ2-5; 7 nucleotides match TRBD2. There are 14 residues in the CDR3. J gave up 1 base and V 5 bases, and 4 bases lay outside the gene matches. CDR1 and CDR2 (germline): SGHAT, FQDESV (reference sequence). Here the CDR3 reads CASSLGGSQETQYF. Written as DNA, the CDR3 is TGTGCCAGCAGCCTTGGCGGGAGCCAAGAGACCCAGTACTTC.

The chain is built from TRBV6-6 and TRBJ2-5; no firm D call. The CDR3 sequence is 14 residues long. CDR1 MNHNY and CDR2 SVGAGI come from the germline V gene (reference sequence). V was cut by 0 bases and J by 2 bases, with 7 bases left in between. The CDR3 is CASSYSTFQETQYF. CDR3 in DNA: TGTGCCAGCAGTTACTCGACCTTTCAAGAGACCCAGTACTTC.

This chain connects TRBV27 to TRBJ1-5; D is perhaps TRBD1 (5 bases). The V end was cut by 5 bases, the J end by 5 bases, with 22 bases between. The CDR3 length is 17 residues. Per germline, CDR1 MNHEY and CDR2 SMNVEV (reference sequence). CDR3 sequence reads: CASSESGVFEGDQPQHF. The DNA for the CDR3 is TGTGCCAGCAGTGAGTCGGGGGTTTTTGAAGGCGATCAGCCCCAGCATTTT.

The V call is TRBV5-1, the J call TRBJ2-7, with D possibly called TRBD1 or TRBD2 (5 bases each). Germline V gene data show CDR1 as SGHRS and CDR2 as YFSETQ. Trimming left V 6 bases short and J 2 bases short, with 18 bases between. This CDR3 spans 15 amino acids. CDR3 region: CASTPEGTPPYEQYF. The CDR3 nucleotides read TGCGCCAGCACTCCAGAGGGGACGCCACCCTACGAGCAGTACTTC.

This chain uses TRBV5-4 with TRBJ1-2; D call uncertain. CDR1 SGHNT and CDR2 YYREEE come from the germline V gene (reference sequence). Between the trimmed V and J ends, which lost 10 bases and 8 bases, there was a span of 18 bases. The CDR3 contains 12 residues. CDR3 DNA sequence: TGTGCCGCTTATAGGGTAGGATACGGCTACACCTTC. Protein: CAAYRVGYGYTF. The full variable domain, its missing parts supplied by reference TRBV5-4 and TRBJ1-2, is ETGVTQSPTHLIKTRGQQVTLRCSSQSGHNTVSWYQQALGQGPQFIFQYYREEENGRGNFPPRFSGLQFPNYSSELNVNALELDDSALYLCAAYRVGYGYTFGSGTRLTVV.

V gene TRBV30 combines with J gene TRBJ1-1; D gene unclear. Germline assignment: CDR1 GTSNPN and CDR2 SVGIG (reference sequence). This CDR3 region has 14 residues. V lost 2 bases, J lost 2 bases, and 12 bases lay in between. The CDR3 here is CAWSKQRSNTEAFF. CDR3 nucleotide sequence: TGTGCCTGGAGTAAACAGCGCTCTAACACTGAAGCTTTCTTT.

The V and J genes are TRBV7-2 and TRBJ2-1; D could derive from TRBD1 or TRBD2 (5 bases each). V lost 5 bases to trimming and J lost 2 bases, with 16 bases between them. The germline V gene encodes CDR1 SGHTA and CDR2 FQGNSA. There are 16 residues in the CDR3. Written as DNA, the CDR3 is TGTGCCAGCAGCACGTCCGGGACGCAGCCCTACAATGAGCAGTTCTTC. This translates into CASSTSGTQPYNEQFF.

J is TRBJ2-1 and V is TRBV19, with 8 bases fitting TRBD1. The CDR3 is 13 amino acids. CDR1 and CDR2 from the germline V gene are LNHDA and SQIVND (reference sequence). V trimming: 7 bases; J trimming: 9 bases; junction bases outside the gene matches: 8. In DNA, the CDR3 is TGTGCCAGTACAGGACAGGGAACGGGTGAGCAGTTCTTC. Its protein is CASTGQGTGEQFF.

This sequence joins TRBV11-3 and TRBJ2-1, with D perhaps matching TRBD2 (6 bases). Germline V CDR1 and CDR2: SGHNT, YENEEA. The V end lost 1 base, the J end lost 6 bases, and 13 bases lay between the germline ends. CDR3 size: 15 residues. CDR3 residues: CASSLGNLGGNEQFF. DNA for the CDR3: TGTGCCAGCAGCTTAGGGAACTTGGGGGGCAATGAGCAGTTCTTC.

V and J are TRBV19 and TRBJ1-1; the D gene is possibly TRBD1 (6 bases). The germline V and J ends were trimmed by 2 bases and 7 bases, with 11 bases remaining between them. The CDR3 loop spans 13 amino acids. From germline, CDR1 is LNHDA and CDR2 SQIVND (reference sequence). The DNA for the CDR3 is TGTGCCAGTAGTATATTCGTGGACAGTGAAGCTTTCTTT. It codes for CASSIFVDSEAFF.

The chain combines TRBV19 with TRBJ1-1; 7 bases fit TRBD1. The CDR3 sequence is 14 residues long. Germline values: CDR1 LNHDA, CDR2 SQIVND (reference sequence). Losses at the gene ends were 5 bases for V and 4 bases for J; bases not matched to a gene: 7. The CDR3: CASSPGQVGTEAFF. CDR3 DNA sequence: TGTGCCAGTAGTCCCGGACAGGTTGGCACTGAAGCTTTCTTT.

The chain is built from TRBV2 and TRBJ2-5, with no clear D. This CDR3 spans 15 amino acids. V lost 4 bases and J lost 2, with 14 bases in between. Germline V gene sequence: CDR1 SNHLY, CDR2 FYNNEI. CDR3 nucleotides: TGTGCCAGCAGTGGCGATAGGACCCTACAAGAGACCCAGTACTTC. This encodes CASSGDRTLQETQYF.

The chain carries TRBV5-1 and TRBJ2-1; 12 nucleotides match TRBD1. V was pared by 3 bases and J by 0 bases, with 10 bases of the junction left unmatched. This CDR3 spans 19 amino acids. Germline V gene data show CDR1 as SGHRS and CDR2 as YFSETQ. The CDR3 reads CASSSGQGASLSSYNEQFF. CDR3 DNA: TGCGCCAGCAGCTCGGGACAGGGGGCTTCCCTTAGCTCCTACAATGAGCAGTTCTTC.

The genes are TRBV4-1 and TRBJ1-2, with 10 bases fitting TRBD1. Looked up from germline, CDR1 is MGHRA and CDR2 is YSYEKL. V lost 4 bases and J lost 2; bases outside the gene matches: 10. The length of the CDR3 is 17 residues. As DNA, the CDR3 is TGCGCCAGCAGCCCCACTGTTTCGGGACAGGGGAACTATGGCTACACCTTC. It yields the protein CASSPTVSGQGNYGYTF.

The V gene is TRBV19, the J gene TRBJ2-1; possibly TRBD1 for D (8 bases). Germline loops: CDR1 LNHDA, CDR2 SQIVND (reference sequence). The CDR3 has 14 amino acids. Trimming stripped 9 bases from V and 5 bases from J, with 17 bases between. Written as DNA, the CDR3 is TGTGCCAGCCGAACAGGGGGGGTAAACAATGAGCAGTTCTTC. It codes for CASRTGGVNNEQFF.

This rearrangement joins TRBV6-6 to TRBJ2-7; D may be TRBD2 (6 bases). The CDR3 runs 15 residues. Germline V gives CDR1 MNHNY, CDR2 SVGAGI (reference sequence). The germline V and J ends were trimmed by 4 bases and 9 bases, with 22 bases remaining between them. The DNA for the CDR3 is TGTGCCAGCAGTTCACTCAAACCTAGCGATTCGCCGCAGTACTTC. Its protein product is CASSSLKPSDSPQYF.

V gene TRBV6-1 combines with J gene TRBJ1-5; D remains unclear. The V end lost 4 bases, the J end lost 0 bases, and 13 bases lay between the germline ends. The CDR3 covers 16 residues. Germline V gene data show CDR1 as MNHNS and CDR2 as SASEGT. The CDR3 spells CASSARVQNSNQPQHF. CDR3 DNA: TGTGCCAGCAGTGCCCGGGTCCAGAATAGCAATCAGCCCCAGCATTTT.

CDR3 nucleotide sequence: TGTGCCAGCAGCCCCAATAGCGGGAAATTCACAGATACGCAGTATTTT. This sequence encodes CASSPNSGKFTDTQYF. The chain uses TRBV7-2 and TRBJ2-3, with 8 bases that match TRBD2. CDR1 and CDR2 (germline): SGHTA, FQGNSA. V was clipped by 5 bases and J by 2 bases; unmatched bases: 9. This CDR3 contains 16 residues. Supplemented by reference TRBV7-2 and TRBJ2-3, the full variable domain reads GAGVSQSPSNKVTEKGKDVELRCDPISGHTALYWYRQSLGQGLEFLIYFQGNSAPDKSGLPSDRFSAERTGGSVSTLTIQRTQQEDSAVYLCASSPNSGKFTDTQYFGPGTRLTVL.

The J gene is TRBJ1-1, the V gene TRBV25-1, with D unresolved. Trimming left V 1 base short and J 1 base short, with 16 bases between. Per the germline V gene, CDR1 is MGHDK and CDR2 is SYGVNS. The CDR3 spans 17 residues. CDR3 sequence reads: CASSEWDSGRQNTEAFF. The DNA for the CDR3 is TGTGCCAGCAGTGAATGGGATTCGGGCAGGCAGAACACTGAAGCTTTCTTT.

The chain carries TRBV12-5 and TRBJ1-2, with unresolved D. The CDR3 loop spans 17 amino acids. CDR1 and CDR2 (germline): LGHNT, FRNRAP. V lost 0 bases and J 0 bases, leaving 14 bases between the germline ends. The CDR3 region is CASGLVQKDYPNYGYTF. The DNA of the CDR3 is TGTGCTAGTGGTTTGGTTCAAAAGGACTACCCTAACTATGGCTACACCTTC.

The chain couples TRBV14 to TRBJ1-4, with D possibly TRBD1 on 6 matching bases. The CDR3 spans 15 residues. CDR1 and CDR2 (germline): SGHDN, FVKESK. V lost 4 bases to trimming and J lost 3 bases, with 12 bases between them. Here the CDR3 DNA reads TGTGCCAGCAGCCCAAGGGGGGCAGCTAATGAAAAACTGTTTTTT. Translating it yields CASSPRGAANEKLFF.

The chain uses TRBV7-3 and TRBJ2-7, with D maybe TRBD2 (5 bases). Per germline, CDR1 SGHTA and CDR2 FQGTGA. V dropped 4 bases and J dropped 2 bases, with 9 bases sitting between them. CDR3 length: 13 amino acids. DNA for the CDR3: TGTGCCAGCAGCTGGTGGGAGCCCTACGAGCAGTACTTC. It specifies CASSWWEPYEQYF.

The CDR3 region is CASSARPTGQGIAGEKLFF. CDR3 coding DNA: TGCGCCAGCAGCGCCCGACCGACGGGACAGGGAATAGCAGGTGAAAAACTGTTTTTT. The chain recombines TRBV5-1 with TRBJ1-4; 9 nucleotides match TRBD1. This CDR3 has 19 amino acids. Germline V gene sequence: CDR1 SGHRS, CDR2 YFSETQ. V was clipped by 4 bases and J by 7 bases; unmatched bases: 20.

V and J are TRBV27 and TRBJ2-1; TRBD1 aligns across 8 bases. CDR1 MNHEY and CDR2 SMNVEV come from the germline V gene (reference sequence). V dropped 7 bases and J dropped 4; count of bases not matched to a gene: 15. There are 17 residues in the CDR3. CDR3 coding DNA: TGTGCCAGCACCTCCTCCAGGGGGCGAGTCAGGTACAATGAGCAGTTCTTC. Translating it yields CASTSSRGRVRYNEQFF.

The chain uses TRBV7-9 and TRBJ2-1, with TRBD2 matching 13 bases. J was trimmed by 5 bases and V by 5 bases; bases with no gene match: 3. Germline loops: CDR1 SEHNR, CDR2 FQNEAQ (reference sequence). The CDR3 spans 15 residues. CDR3 amino acids: CASSRTSGGHNEQFF. The CDR3 bases are TGTGCCAGCAGCCGGACTAGCGGGGGTCACAATGAGCAGTTCTTC.